Below, 12 T cell receptor beta chains from the same sample are listed, as sequenced in a study of blood T cell repertoires in COVID-19 (dated by TCRdb to 2020 to 2021). Library preparation was by the immunoSEQ multiplex PCR assay. This immuneACCESS table, as held by TCRdb, lists in-frame sequences with V and J called but not all clones. Of the missing ones, under half trace to an unresolved V gene in checked studies; the others have no known cause. The sample table shows roughly 300,000 clones, and roughly 88% are seen once. The top ten clonotypes cover about 8.5% of the sample. Sequenced sample: peripheral blood. Every receptor here comes from a man aged 18-30 years with active or convalescent COVID-19.

The chain is built from TRBV6-5 and TRBJ1-2, with TRBD1 identical over 7 bases. V shed 0 bases and J 3 bases; nucleotides not matched to a gene: 7. The CDR3 is made up of 16 amino acids. Germline CDR1 and CDR2: MNHEY and SVGAGI. The DNA for the CDR3 is TGTGCCAGCAGTTACTCGCAGGGGGAGGTTTACTATGGCTACACCTTC. Its protein product is CASSYSQGEVYYGYTF.

This rearrangement joins TRBV11-2 to TRBJ2-5; D is possibly TRBD2 (6 bases). V was pared by 1 base and J by 5 bases, with 14 bases between. The CDR3 is 15 amino acids. The germline gives CDR1 SGHAT, CDR2 FQNNGV. The CDR3 DNA follows: TGTGCCAGCAGCTTAGGTTGGGCGGGGAGGGAGACCCAGTACTTC. This encodes CASSLGWAGRETQYF.

This clone was picked up one time. The rearrangement uses TRBV4-3 and TRBJ2-7, with 11 bases fitting TRBD2. Germline trimming cut 2 bases from V and 3 bases from J; bases unmatched to any gene: 6. The germline gives CDR1 LGHNA, CDR2 YSLEER. There are 16 residues in the CDR3. The CDR3 DNA is TGCGCCAGCAGCCAAATAAGGGGACTAGCGGACTACGAGCAGTACTTC. Residues: CASSQIRGLADYEQYF.

The rearrangement links TRBV4-2 to TRBJ2-1; 8 nucleotides agree with TRBD2. The V gene end was trimmed by 4 bases and the J gene end by 6 bases; junction bases not matched to a gene: 8. Germline loops: CDR1 LGHNA, CDR2 YNFKEQ. This CDR3 is 15 amino acids long. Here the CDR3 DNA reads TGTGCCAGCAGCCCAACGGGACTAGGAAGCAATGAGCAGTTCTTC. This sequence encodes CASSPTGLGSNEQFF.

The chain links TRBV4-3 to TRBJ1-4; D perhaps matches TRBD1 (5 bases). The length of the CDR3 is 15 residues. Germline V gene sequence: CDR1 LGHNA, CDR2 YSLEER. Trimming pared 0 bases from V and 7 bases from J, leaving 12 bases between. The CDR3 DNA sequence: TGCGCCAGCAGCCAAGATGCGACAGTTACTGAAAAACTGTTTTTT. Amino acid sequence: CASSQDATVTEKLFF.

The chain recombines TRBV2 with TRBJ2-1; 8 bases line up with TRBD1. Germline V gene lookup returns CDR1 SNHLY and CDR2 FYNNEI. After removal of 4 bases from V and 4 bases from J, the junction contained 9 bases not matched to a gene. CDR3 length equals 16 residues. This CDR3 reads CASSGPGTGSYNEQFF. CDR3 DNA sequence: TGTGCCAGCAGTGGCCCTGGGACAGGATCTTACAATGAGCAGTTCTTC. The full variable domain, completed using reference TRBV2 and TRBJ2-1, is EPEVTQTPSHQVTQMGQEVILRCVPISNHLYFYWYRQILGQKVEFLVSFYNNEISEKSEIFDDQFSVERPDGSNFTLKIRSTKLEDSAMYFCASSGPGTGSYNEQFFGPGTRLTVL.

The chain employs TRBV2 and TRBJ2-1; a weak D match, TRBD1 (7 bases). The ends were cut back, 6 bases at V and 2 bases at J, with 14 bases in the middle. CDR1 is SNHLY, CDR2 FYNNEI, per germline. This CDR3 comprises 15 residues. The CDR3 loop reads CASRRAGQPYNEQFF. The CDR3 DNA is TGTGCCAGCAGAAGGGCGGGACAGCCCTACAATGAGCAGTTCTTC.

The chain employs TRBV10-2 and TRBJ2-5, with TRBD1 matching over 8 bases. The CDR3 totals 14 residues. Germline trimming cut 10 bases from V and 2 bases from J; bases unmatched to any gene: 9. Germline-derived CDR1 and CDR2 are WSHSY and SAAADI. DNA for the CDR3: TGCGCCACGGTCTCCGGGACAGGACAAGAGACCCAGTACTTC. Amino acid sequence: CATVSGTGQETQYF.

V and J are TRBV3-1 (or the pseudogene TRBV3-2) and TRBJ2-5; 10 nucleotides match TRBD2. Germline V lookup: CDR1 LGHDT, CDR2 YNNKEL (reference sequence). The junction had 0 bases not matched to a gene; V was cut back by 2 bases and J by 3 bases. The CDR3 runs 14 residues. This CDR3 is CASSQLAGEETQYF. CDR3 bases: TGTGCCAGCAGCCAACTAGCGGGGGAAGAGACCCAGTACTTC.

V usage is TRBV12-5 and J usage is TRBJ2-5; D is unresolved. Per the germline V gene, CDR1 is LGHNT and CDR2 is FRNRAP. V lost 5 bases to trimming and J lost 5 bases, with 12 bases between them. The CDR3 is 13 amino acids. The CDR3 reads CASGPEWSETQYF. Here the CDR3 DNA reads TGTGCTAGTGGTCCTGAGTGGAGCGAGACCCAGTACTTC. The full variable domain, in which reference TRBV12-5 and TRBJ2-5 provide the parts outside the CDR3, is DARVTQTPRHKVTEMGQEVTMRCQPILGHNTVFWYRQTMMQGLELLAYFRNRAPLDDSGMPKDRFSAEMPDATLATLKIQPSEPRDSAVYFCASGPEWSETQYFGPGTRLLVL.

The chain links TRBV5-6 to TRBJ2-3; D is uncertain. Germline loops: CDR1 SGHDT, CDR2 YYEEEE. The CDR3 spans 15 residues. The V gene lost 1 base and the J gene lost 3 bases, with 12 bases spanning the gap. The CDR3 DNA reads as TGTGCCAGCAGCTTGTTAATCGACTTTACAGATACGCAGTATTTT. Translating it yields CASSLLIDFTDTQYF. Looking up the rest from reference TRBV5-6 and TRBJ2-3 gives the full variable domain: DAGVTQSPTHLIKTRGQQVTLRCSPKSGHDTVSWYQQALGQGPQFIFQYYEEEERQRGNFPDRFSGHQFPNYSSELNVNALLLGDSALYLCASSLLIDFTDTQYFGPGTRLTVL.

The chain is built from TRBV29-1 and TRBJ1-2; 8 nucleotides match TRBD1. Trimming cost V 7 bases and J 4 bases; bases outside gene matches: 5. This CDR3 comprises 12 residues. Germline V gives CDR1 SQVTM, CDR2 ANQGSEA. CDR3 in amino acids: CSAPQGAYGYTF. The CDR3 DNA reads as TGCAGCGCTCCTCAGGGGGCCTATGGCTACACCTTC.